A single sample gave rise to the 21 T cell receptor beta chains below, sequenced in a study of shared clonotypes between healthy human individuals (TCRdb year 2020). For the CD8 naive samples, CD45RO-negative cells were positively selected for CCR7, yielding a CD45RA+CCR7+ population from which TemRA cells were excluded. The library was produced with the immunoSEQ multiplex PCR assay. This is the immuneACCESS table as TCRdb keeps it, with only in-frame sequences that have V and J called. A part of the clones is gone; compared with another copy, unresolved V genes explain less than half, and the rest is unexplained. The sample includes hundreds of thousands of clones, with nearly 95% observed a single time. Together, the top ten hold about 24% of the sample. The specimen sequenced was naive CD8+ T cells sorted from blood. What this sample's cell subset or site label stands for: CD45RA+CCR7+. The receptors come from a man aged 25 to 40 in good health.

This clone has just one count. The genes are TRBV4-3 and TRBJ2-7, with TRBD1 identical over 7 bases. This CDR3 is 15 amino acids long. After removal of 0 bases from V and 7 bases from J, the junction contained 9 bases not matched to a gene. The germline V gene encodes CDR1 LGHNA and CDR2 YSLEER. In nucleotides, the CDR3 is TGCGCCAGCAGCCAAGATCGCAGGGGGTTGGGTGAGCAGTACTTC. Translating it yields CASSQDRRGLGEQYF.

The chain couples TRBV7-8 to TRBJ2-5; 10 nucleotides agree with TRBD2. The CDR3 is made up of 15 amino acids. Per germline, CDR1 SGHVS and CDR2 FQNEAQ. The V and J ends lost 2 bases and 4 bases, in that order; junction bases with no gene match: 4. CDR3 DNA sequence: TGTGCCAGCAGCTTACTAGCGGGAGAAGGAGAGACCCAGTACTTC. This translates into CASSLLAGEGETQYF.

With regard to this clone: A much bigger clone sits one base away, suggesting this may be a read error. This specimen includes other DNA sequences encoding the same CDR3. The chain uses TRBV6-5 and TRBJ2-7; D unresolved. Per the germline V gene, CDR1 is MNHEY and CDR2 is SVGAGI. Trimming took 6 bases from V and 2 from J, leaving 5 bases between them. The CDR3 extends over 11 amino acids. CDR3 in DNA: TGTGCCAGCAGCTCCGCCTACGAGCAGTACTTC. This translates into CASSSAYEQYF.

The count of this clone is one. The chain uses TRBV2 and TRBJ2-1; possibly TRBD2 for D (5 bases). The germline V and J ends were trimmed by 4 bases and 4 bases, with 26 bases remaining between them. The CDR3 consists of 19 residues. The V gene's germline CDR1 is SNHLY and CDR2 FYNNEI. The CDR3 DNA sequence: TGTGCCAGCAGTGGATCAACCAGACCGGGATCACAACCTTACAATGAGCAGTTCTTC. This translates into CASSGSTRPGSQPYNEQFF.

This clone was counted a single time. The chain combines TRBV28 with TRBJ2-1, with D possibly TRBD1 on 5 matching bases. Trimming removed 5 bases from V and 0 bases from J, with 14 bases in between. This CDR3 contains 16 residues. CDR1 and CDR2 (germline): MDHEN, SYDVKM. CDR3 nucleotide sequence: TGTGCCAGCAGTCATGATACAGGTTCCTCCTACAATGAGCAGTTCTTC. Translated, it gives CASSHDTGSSYNEQFF.

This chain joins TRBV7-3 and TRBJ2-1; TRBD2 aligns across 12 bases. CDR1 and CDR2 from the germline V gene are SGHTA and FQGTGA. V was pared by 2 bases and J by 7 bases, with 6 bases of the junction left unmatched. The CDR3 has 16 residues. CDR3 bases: TGTGCCAGCAGCTTATGGGCTAGCGGGAGGGGGAATGAGCAGTTCTTC. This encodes CASSLWASGRGNEQFF.

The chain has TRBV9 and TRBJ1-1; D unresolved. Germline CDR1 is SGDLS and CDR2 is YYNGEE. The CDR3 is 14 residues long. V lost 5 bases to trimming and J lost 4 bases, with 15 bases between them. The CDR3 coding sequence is TGTGCCAGCAGTTATGGGCCGTTCTTCACTGAAGCTTTCTTT. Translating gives CASSYGPFFTEAFF.

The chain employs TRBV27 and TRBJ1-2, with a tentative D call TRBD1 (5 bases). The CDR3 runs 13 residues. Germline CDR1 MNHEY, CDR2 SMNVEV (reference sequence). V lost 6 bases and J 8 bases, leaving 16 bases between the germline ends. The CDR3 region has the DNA TGTGCCAGCAGGTCCGGGGGTCTGGGAGGCTACACCTTC. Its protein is CASRSGGLGGYTF.

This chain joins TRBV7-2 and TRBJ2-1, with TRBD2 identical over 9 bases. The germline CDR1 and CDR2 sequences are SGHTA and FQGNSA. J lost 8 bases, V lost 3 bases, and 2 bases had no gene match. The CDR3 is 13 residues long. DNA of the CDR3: TGTGCCAGCAGCTTGGGACTAGCCCATGAGCAGTTCTTC. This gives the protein CASSLGLAHEQFF.

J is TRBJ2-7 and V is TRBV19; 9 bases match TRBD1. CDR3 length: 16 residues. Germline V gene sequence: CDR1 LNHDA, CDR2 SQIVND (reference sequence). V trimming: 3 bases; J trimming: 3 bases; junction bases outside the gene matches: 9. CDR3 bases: TGTGCCAGTAGTATCGGGACCGGGACAGGGTTCTACGAGCAGTACTTC. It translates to CASSIGTGTGFYEQYF. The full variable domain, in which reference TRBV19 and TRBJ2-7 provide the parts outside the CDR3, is DGGITQSPKYLFRKEGQNVTLSCEQNLNHDAMYWYRQDPGQGLRLIYYSQIVNDFQKGDIAEGYSVSREKKESFPLTVTSAQKNPTAFYLCASSIGTGTGFYEQYFGPGTRLTVT.

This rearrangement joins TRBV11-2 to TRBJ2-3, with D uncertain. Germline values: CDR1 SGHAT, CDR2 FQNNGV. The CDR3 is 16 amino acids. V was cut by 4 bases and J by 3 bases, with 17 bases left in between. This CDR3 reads CASSSPAQSVTDTQYF. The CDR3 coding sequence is TGTGCCAGCAGCTCCCCCGCCCAGTCGGTTACAGATACGCAGTATTTT.

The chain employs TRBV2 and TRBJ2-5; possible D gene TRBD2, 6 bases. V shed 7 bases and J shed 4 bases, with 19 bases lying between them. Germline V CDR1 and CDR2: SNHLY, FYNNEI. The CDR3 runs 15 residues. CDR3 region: CASKMRGGLRETQYF. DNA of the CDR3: TGTGCCAGCAAGATGCGGGGCGGACTAAGAGAGACCCAGTACTTC.

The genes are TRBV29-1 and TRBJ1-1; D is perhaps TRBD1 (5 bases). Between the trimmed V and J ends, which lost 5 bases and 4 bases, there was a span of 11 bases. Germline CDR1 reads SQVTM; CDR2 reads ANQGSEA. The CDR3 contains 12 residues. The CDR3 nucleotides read TGCAGCGTTATTGACAGAACCACTGAAGCTTTCTTT. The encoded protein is CSVIDRTTEAFF.

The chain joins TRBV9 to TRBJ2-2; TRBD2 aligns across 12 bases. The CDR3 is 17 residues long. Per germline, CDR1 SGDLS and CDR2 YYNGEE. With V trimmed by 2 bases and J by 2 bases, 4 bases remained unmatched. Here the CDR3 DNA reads TGTGCCAGCAGCGTGCGACTAGCGGGAGTAAACACCGGGGAGCTGTTTTTT. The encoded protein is CASSVRLAGVNTGELFF.

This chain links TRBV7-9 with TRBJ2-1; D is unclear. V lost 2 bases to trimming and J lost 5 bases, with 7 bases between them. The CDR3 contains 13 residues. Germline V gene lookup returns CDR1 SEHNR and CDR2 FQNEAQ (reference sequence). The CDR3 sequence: CASSLSPNNEQFF. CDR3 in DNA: TGTGCCAGCAGCTTAAGTCCAAACAATGAGCAGTTCTTC. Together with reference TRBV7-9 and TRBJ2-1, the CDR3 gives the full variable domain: DTGVSQNPRHKITKRGQNVTFRCDPISEHNRLYWYRQTLGQGPEFLTYFQNEAQLEKSRLLSDRFSAERPKGSFSTLEIQRTEQGDSAMYLCASSLSPNNEQFFGPGTRLTVL.

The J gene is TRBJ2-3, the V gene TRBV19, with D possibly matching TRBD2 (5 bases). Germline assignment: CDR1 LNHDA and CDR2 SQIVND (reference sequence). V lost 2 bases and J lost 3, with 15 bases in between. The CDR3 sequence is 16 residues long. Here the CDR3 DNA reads TGTGCCAGTAGTATAAGGGCAGTATCGGGAACAGATACGCAGTATTTT. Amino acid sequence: CASSIRAVSGTDTQYF.

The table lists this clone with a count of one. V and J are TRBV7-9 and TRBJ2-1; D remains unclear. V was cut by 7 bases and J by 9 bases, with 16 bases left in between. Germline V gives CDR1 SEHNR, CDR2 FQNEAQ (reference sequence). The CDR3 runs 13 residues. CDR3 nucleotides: TGTGCCAGCACGCCTAGTTTAGGGCGTGAGCAGTTCTTC. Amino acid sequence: CASTPSLGREQFF.

In DNA, the CDR3 is TGCGCCAGCAGCCCGAGGACTAGCGGCAGCTCCTACGAGCAGTACTTC. Protein: CASSPRTSGSSYEQYF. The rearrangement joins TRBV5-1 to TRBJ2-7; TRBD2 aligns across 10 bases. The CDR3 loop spans 16 amino acids. Germline CDR1 is SGHRS and CDR2 is YFSETQ. J gave up 0 bases and V 4 bases, and 7 bases lay outside the gene matches.

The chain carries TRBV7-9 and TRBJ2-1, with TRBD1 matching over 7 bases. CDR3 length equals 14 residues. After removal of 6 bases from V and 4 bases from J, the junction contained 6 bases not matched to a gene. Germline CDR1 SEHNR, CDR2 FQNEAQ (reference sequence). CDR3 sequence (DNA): TGTGCCAGCAGTCACCGGGACAGTTACAATGAGCAGTTCTTC. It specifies CASSHRDSYNEQFF.

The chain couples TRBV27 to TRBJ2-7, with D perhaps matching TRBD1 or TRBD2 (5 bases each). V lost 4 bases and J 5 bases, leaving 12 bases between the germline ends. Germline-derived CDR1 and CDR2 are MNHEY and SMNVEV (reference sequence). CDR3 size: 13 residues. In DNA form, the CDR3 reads TGTGCCAGCAGTTGGGACCGCTACGACGAGCAGTACTTC. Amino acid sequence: CASSWDRYDEQYF.

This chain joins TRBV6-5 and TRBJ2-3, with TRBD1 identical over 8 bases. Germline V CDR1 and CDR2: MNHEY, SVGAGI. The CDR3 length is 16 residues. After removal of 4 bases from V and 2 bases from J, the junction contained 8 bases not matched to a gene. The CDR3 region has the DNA TGTGCCAGCAGTTTCCCGGACAGGGCCTCCACAGATACGCAGTATTTT. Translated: CASSFPDRASTDTQYF.